These T cell receptor beta chains were read from a single sample in a study of PD-L1 blockade in urothelial cancer. Repertoires were generated with immunoSEQ multiplex PCR, while TCRdb's copy carries only in-frame clones and drops some. The sample has fewer than 85,000 clones; roughly 90% are singletons. The sequencing here drew on PBMCs, taken around atezolizumab (anti-PD-L1) treatment. The receptors shown here come from a man aged 55-75 years with urothelial cancer. Each CDR3 is given with its conserved first and last residue. The order of the fields is D gene, clone size, CDR3 length, J gene, V gene, CDR3 DNA, CDR3 protein. A D gene is named only where the DNA matches it firmly. Size tells how often a clone was seen (once, few, many) or the class of an expanded clone, and some rows leave it out.

d_call: TRBD1
clone_size: .
cdr3_length: 16
j_call: TRBJ1-3
v_call: TRBV25-1
cdr3_nt: TGTGCCAGCAGTGGTCACGACAGGGGGCTTGGAAACACCATATATTTT
cdr3_aa: CASSGHDRGLGNTIYF

d_call: TRBD2
clone_size: .
cdr3_length: 22
j_call: TRBJ2-3
v_call: TRBV7-6
cdr3_nt: TGTGCCAGCAGCTTAAGGGCAGCCGGGACTAGCGGGAGGGCCGGTCGCACAGATACGCAGTATTTT
cdr3_aa: CASSLRAAGTSGRAGRTDTQYF

d_call: .
clone_size: once
cdr3_length: 13
j_call: TRBJ1-2
v_call: TRBV19
cdr3_nt: TGTGCCAGCCTGGACAGTTCTTATGGGGGCTACACCTTC
cdr3_aa: CASLDSSYGGYTF

d_call: .
clone_size: once
cdr3_length: 15
j_call: TRBJ1-3
v_call: TRBV10-3
cdr3_nt: TGTGCCATCAGTGAGGGGCAGGGCCCTGGAAACACCATATATTTT
cdr3_aa: CAISEGQGPGNTIYF

d_call: TRBD2
clone_size: .
cdr3_length: 16
j_call: TRBJ2-7
v_call: TRBV27
cdr3_nt: TGTGCCAGCAGTCGAACCCCGGGACTAGCAAGCTACGAGCAGTACTTC
cdr3_aa: CASSRTPGLASYEQYF

d_call: .
clone_size: .
cdr3_length: 19
j_call: TRBJ2-7
v_call: TRBV5-1
cdr3_nt: TGCGCCAGCAGCCTGGCTGGCGGCCGAGATACCCCTAGCTCCTACGAGCAGTACTTC
cdr3_aa: CASSLAGGRDTPSSYEQYF

d_call: .
clone_size: .
cdr3_length: 13
j_call: TRBJ2-7
v_call: TRBV9
cdr3_nt: TGTGCCAGCAGTGGGGAGGTGGACTACGAGCAGTACTTC
cdr3_aa: CASSGEVDYEQYF

d_call: .
clone_size: few
cdr3_length: 14
j_call: TRBJ1-6
v_call: TRBV2
cdr3_nt: TGTGCCAGCCGGGGGGTCATCGGGAATTCACCCCTCCACTTT
cdr3_aa: CASRGVIGNSPLHF

d_call: .
clone_size: .
cdr3_length: 13
j_call: TRBJ2-7
v_call: TRBV11-2
cdr3_nt: TGTGCCAGCAGCTTACGTCCAGGGGACGAGCAGTACTTC
cdr3_aa: CASSLRPGDEQYF

d_call: .
clone_size: .
cdr3_length: 15
j_call: TRBJ1-3
v_call: TRBV5-4
cdr3_nt: TGTGCCAGCAGCTTGGCACAGAGCTCTGGAAACACCATATATTTT
cdr3_aa: CASSLAQSSGNTIYF

d_call: .
clone_size: .
cdr3_length: 10
j_call: TRBJ2-2
v_call: TRBV29-1
cdr3_nt: TGCAGCGTCGGTTTGGGGGAGCTGTTTTTT
cdr3_aa: CSVGLGELFF

d_call: TRBD1
clone_size: .
cdr3_length: 13
j_call: TRBJ2-7
v_call: TRBV30
cdr3_nt: TGTGCCTGGAGCGCACACAGGGGCCACGAGCAGTACTTC
cdr3_aa: CAWSAHRGHEQYF

d_call: .
clone_size: .
cdr3_length: 14
j_call: TRBJ1-2
v_call: TRBV25-1
cdr3_nt: TGTGCCAGCAGTGGGCGGGGGGTGGACTATGGCTACACCTTC
cdr3_aa: CASSGRGVDYGYTF

d_call: .
clone_size: .
cdr3_length: 16
j_call: TRBJ2-2
v_call: TRBV18
cdr3_nt: TGTGCCAGCTCACGGACTCAGGGGACCTTCACCGGGGAGCTGTTTTTT
cdr3_aa: CASSRTQGTFTGELFF

d_call: .
clone_size: .
cdr3_length: 14
j_call: TRBJ2-7
v_call: TRBV2
cdr3_nt: TGTGCCAGCAGTGATGGCGGACACTCCTACGAGCAGTACTTC
cdr3_aa: CASSDGGHSYEQYF

d_call: .
clone_size: .
cdr3_length: 10
j_call: TRBJ2-3
v_call: TRBV20-1
cdr3_nt: TGCAGTGCTAGTACAAATACGCAGTATTTT
cdr3_aa: CSASTNTQYF

d_call: .
clone_size: few
cdr3_length: 14
j_call: TRBJ2-1
v_call: TRBV18
cdr3_nt: TGTGCCAGCTTCGACCGGAGGGGTAGGGGCGAGCAGTTCTTC
cdr3_aa: CASFDRRGRGEQFF

d_call: .
clone_size: once
cdr3_length: 10
j_call: TRBJ1-1
v_call: TRBV20-1
cdr3_nt: TGCAGTGCAGGGGTCCGTGAAGCTTTCTTT
cdr3_aa: CSAGVREAFF

d_call: TRBD1
clone_size: .
cdr3_length: 13
j_call: TRBJ2-1
v_call: TRBV28
cdr3_nt: TGTGCCAGTAGGACAGGGCCTCACAATGAGCAGTTCTTC
cdr3_aa: CASRTGPHNEQFF

d_call: TRBD2
clone_size: once
cdr3_length: 16
j_call: TRBJ2-2
v_call: TRBV11-3
cdr3_nt: TGTGCCAGCAGAGTTAGCGGGGCCGGTCGCACCGGGGAGCTGTTTTTT
cdr3_aa: CASRVSGAGRTGELFF

d_call: TRBD1
clone_size: .
cdr3_length: 14
j_call: TRBJ2-1
v_call: TRBV28
cdr3_nt: TGTGCCAGCAGTCGACAGGGGTTTCACAATGAGCAGTTCTTC
cdr3_aa: CASSRQGFHNEQFF

d_call: .
clone_size: .
cdr3_length: 15
j_call: TRBJ2-7
v_call: TRBV6-6
cdr3_nt: TGTGCCAGCAGTTACGCCGACAGTATATCCTACGAGCAGTACTTC
cdr3_aa: CASSYADSISYEQYF

d_call: TRBD2
clone_size: .
cdr3_length: 16
j_call: TRBJ2-7
v_call: TRBV6-5
cdr3_nt: TGTGCCAGCAGTTCGAGATTAGCGGGAGAGGGCGACGAGCAGTACTTC
cdr3_aa: CASSSRLAGEGDEQYF

d_call: TRBD2
clone_size: .
cdr3_length: 14
j_call: TRBJ2-1
v_call: TRBV7-2
cdr3_nt: TGTGCCAGCAGCTTCCGACTAGCGACCTATGAGCAGTTCTTC
cdr3_aa: CASSFRLATYEQFF

d_call: .
clone_size: .
cdr3_length: 13
j_call: TRBJ2-2
v_call: TRBV6-4
cdr3_nt: TGTGCCAGCAGTCAGGAGGGCTCCGGGGAGCTGTTTTTT
cdr3_aa: CASSQEGSGELFF

d_call: .
clone_size: .
cdr3_length: 15
j_call: TRBJ1-5
v_call: TRBV18
cdr3_nt: TGTGCCAGCTCACCATTGAGACAGACAAATCAGCCCCAGCATTTT
cdr3_aa: CASSPLRQTNQPQHF

d_call: TRBD1
clone_size: .
cdr3_length: 14
j_call: TRBJ1-2
v_call: TRBV4-3
cdr3_nt: TGCGCCAGCAGCCGACAGGGGGCTGTCTATGGCTACACCTTC
cdr3_aa: CASSRQGAVYGYTF

d_call: TRBD2
clone_size: .
cdr3_length: 14
j_call: TRBJ2-7
v_call: TRBV6-5
cdr3_nt: TGTGCCAGCAGTTACTCTCGGGGGGGAGGAGAGCAGTACTTC
cdr3_aa: CASSYSRGGGEQYF

d_call: .
clone_size: .
cdr3_length: 13
j_call: TRBJ2-2
v_call: TRBV9
cdr3_nt: TGTGCCAGCAGCGTAGCTGGGACAGGGGAGCTGTTTTTT
cdr3_aa: CASSVAGTGELFF

d_call: .
clone_size: .
cdr3_length: 13
j_call: TRBJ1-3
v_call: TRBV6-5
cdr3_nt: TGTGCCAGCAGTTCCTACAGGGAAAACACCATATATTTT
cdr3_aa: CASSSYRENTIYF

d_call: TRBD1
clone_size: once
cdr3_length: 16
j_call: TRBJ2-3
v_call: TRBV5-1
cdr3_nt: TGCGCCAGCAGCGGAACGGGACAGATTGGCACAGATACGCAGTATTTT
cdr3_aa: CASSGTGQIGTDTQYF

d_call: TRBD2
clone_size: .
cdr3_length: 18
j_call: TRBJ2-1
v_call: TRBV9
cdr3_nt: TGTGCCAGCAGCAAAGCCCAGCGGGAGCATCTAGCCTACAATGAGCAGTTCTTC
cdr3_aa: CASSKAQREHLAYNEQFF

d_call: .
clone_size: .
cdr3_length: 14
j_call: TRBJ2-1
v_call: TRBV9
cdr3_nt: TGTGCCAGCAGCGTAGGAACGGGGCGGCAGGGGATGTTCTTC
cdr3_aa: CASSVGTGRQGMFF

d_call: .
clone_size: .
cdr3_length: 17
j_call: TRBJ2-1
v_call: TRBV4-1
cdr3_nt: TGCGCCAGCAGCCAAATCGAACGGCAGGGAGGAGACAATGAGCAGTTCTTC
cdr3_aa: CASSQIERQGGDNEQFF

d_call: .
clone_size: .
cdr3_length: 11
j_call: TRBJ1-1
v_call: TRBV29-1
cdr3_nt: TGCAGCGTTGTGGGCCGCGGGGAAGCTTTCTTT
cdr3_aa: CSVVGRGEAFF

d_call: TRBD2
clone_size: .
cdr3_length: 18
j_call: TRBJ2-2
v_call: TRBV15
cdr3_nt: TGTGCCACCAGCAGAGATCGGGGACTACTACTTGGGACCGGGGAGCTGTTTTTT
cdr3_aa: CATSRDRGLLLGTGELFF

d_call: .
clone_size: .
cdr3_length: 13
j_call: TRBJ1-1
v_call: TRBV19
cdr3_nt: TGTGCCAGTAGCCCCCCGGTGAGGACTGAAGCTTTCTTT
cdr3_aa: CASSPPVRTEAFF

d_call: TRBD1
clone_size: .
cdr3_length: 15
j_call: TRBJ1-1
v_call: TRBV5-1
cdr3_nt: TGCGCCAGCAGCTTGGGGACAGGGCTGGGTACTGAAGCTTTCTTT
cdr3_aa: CASSLGTGLGTEAFF

d_call: TRBD2
clone_size: .
cdr3_length: 15
j_call: TRBJ2-1
v_call: TRBV6-5
cdr3_nt: TGTGCCAGCAGTCCTTTGAGGGAGGGCCACAATGAGCAGTTCTTC
cdr3_aa: CASSPLREGHNEQFF

d_call: TRBD1
clone_size: .
cdr3_length: 14
j_call: TRBJ1-3
v_call: TRBV19
cdr3_nt: TGTGCCAGTAGTAGGAGGGACAGGGGAAACACCATATATTTT
cdr3_aa: CASSRRDRGNTIYF

d_call: .
clone_size: .
cdr3_length: 14
j_call: TRBJ1-2
v_call: TRBV2
cdr3_nt: TGTGCCAGCAGTGATCACAGGCGATCGTATGGCTACACCTTC
cdr3_aa: CASSDHRRSYGYTF

d_call: .
clone_size: .
cdr3_length: 15
j_call: TRBJ2-7
v_call: TRBV7-8
cdr3_nt: TGTGCCAGCAGCCCGCCGGGACATGGTTCCCACGAGCAGTACTTC
cdr3_aa: CASSPPGHGSHEQYF

d_call: .
clone_size: .
cdr3_length: 15
j_call: TRBJ1-2
v_call: TRBV7-3
cdr3_nt: TGTGCCAGCAGCTTAACTGGAGGTTCTAACTATGGCTACACCTTC
cdr3_aa: CASSLTGGSNYGYTF

d_call: TRBD2
clone_size: .
cdr3_length: 16
j_call: TRBJ2-3
v_call: TRBV11-2
cdr3_nt: TGTGCCAGCAGCCTAAGACTAGCGGGAGTGGGAGATACGCAGTATTTT
cdr3_aa: CASSLRLAGVGDTQYF

d_call: .
clone_size: .
cdr3_length: 13
j_call: TRBJ1-2
v_call: TRBV6-1
cdr3_nt: TGTGCCAGCAGTGAACGGGGGGCAGGGGGCTACACCTTC
cdr3_aa: CASSERGAGGYTF

d_call: TRBD1
clone_size: .
cdr3_length: 16
j_call: TRBJ1-2
v_call: TRBV6-5
cdr3_nt: TGTGCCAGCAGTTACTCGCCCCGGGACAGATCCTATGGCTACACCTTC
cdr3_aa: CASSYSPRDRSYGYTF

d_call: .
clone_size: .
cdr3_length: 13
j_call: TRBJ1-4
v_call: TRBV29-1
cdr3_nt: TGCAGCGCCCGCCAGGCACCAAATGAAAAACTGTTTTTT
cdr3_aa: CSARQAPNEKLFF

d_call: TRBD2
clone_size: .
cdr3_length: 15
j_call: TRBJ2-7
v_call: TRBV5-1
cdr3_nt: TGCGCCAGCAGCCGCAATAGCGGGGGGGCTTACGAGCAGTACTTC
cdr3_aa: CASSRNSGGAYEQYF

d_call: TRBD1
clone_size: .
cdr3_length: 15
j_call: TRBJ1-5
v_call: TRBV18
cdr3_nt: TGTGCCAGCTCACTAGAGGGGACAGGCAATCAGCCCCAGCATTTT
cdr3_aa: CASSLEGTGNQPQHF

d_call: TRBD1
clone_size: .
cdr3_length: 14
j_call: TRBJ1-2
v_call: TRBV7-8
cdr3_nt: TGTGCCAGCAGCCTAAGGACAGGCCGCTATGGCTACACCTTC
cdr3_aa: CASSLRTGRYGYTF

d_call: TRBD2
clone_size: .
cdr3_length: 18
j_call: TRBJ2-7
v_call: TRBV10-3
cdr3_nt: TGTGCCATCAGTGAGTCCGGACTAGCCGGTCGATTCTCCTACGAGCAGTACTTC
cdr3_aa: CAISESGLAGRFSYEQYF

d_call: .
clone_size: few
cdr3_length: 15
j_call: TRBJ2-5
v_call: TRBV5-4
cdr3_nt: TGTGCCAGCAGCGAACAGGGATTGGTTCAAGAGACCCAGTACTTC
cdr3_aa: CASSEQGLVQETQYF

d_call: TRBD1
clone_size: .
cdr3_length: 15
j_call: TRBJ2-4
v_call: TRBV27
cdr3_nt: TGTGCCAGCAGTTCTGGACAGGTAGCCAAAAACATTCAGTACTTC
cdr3_aa: CASSSGQVAKNIQYF

d_call: .
clone_size: .
cdr3_length: 16
j_call: TRBJ1-5
v_call: TRBV4-1
cdr3_nt: TGCGCCAGCAGCCAAGTACCCCTATCGAGCAATCAGCCCCAGCATTTT
cdr3_aa: CASSQVPLSSNQPQHF

d_call: TRBD2
clone_size: once
cdr3_length: 17
j_call: TRBJ2-6
v_call: TRBV4-2
cdr3_nt: TGTGCCAGCAGCCAAGAAATAGCGGGAGTATATGCCAACGTCCTGACTTTC
cdr3_aa: CASSQEIAGVYANVLTF

d_call: .
clone_size: .
cdr3_length: 14
j_call: TRBJ1-2
v_call: TRBV5-5
cdr3_nt: TGTGCCAGCAGCTTGCAAACAGTCAACTATGGCTACACCTTC
cdr3_aa: CASSLQTVNYGYTF

d_call: .
clone_size: .
cdr3_length: 14
j_call: TRBJ2-2
v_call: TRBV7-9
cdr3_nt: TGTGCCAGCAGCTCTAGAGCGAACACCGGGGAGCTGTTTTTT
cdr3_aa: CASSSRANTGELFF

d_call: .
clone_size: .
cdr3_length: 13
j_call: TRBJ1-2
v_call: TRBV29-1
cdr3_nt: TGCAGCGTTGAACAGGAACAAACCTATGGCTACACCTTC
cdr3_aa: CSVEQEQTYGYTF

d_call: .
clone_size: .
cdr3_length: 15
j_call: TRBJ2-6
v_call: TRBV5-6
cdr3_nt: TGTGCCAGCAGCTCCCGGTTCTCTGGGGCCAACGTCCTGACTTTC
cdr3_aa: CASSSRFSGANVLTF

d_call: .
clone_size: .
cdr3_length: 14
j_call: TRBJ1-1
v_call: TRBV11-3
cdr3_nt: TGTGCCAGCAGCTTAGATCGGGAAAATTCTGAAGCTTTCTTT
cdr3_aa: CASSLDRENSEAFF